This TCR beta chain was captured in a study of blood T cell repertoires in COVID-19. Turning to the study itself: PBMCs, B-cell-depleted T cells, or T cells provided the cDNA or gDNA that made up the material.

The germline V gene has CDR1 MNHEY and CDR2 SMNVEV (reference sequence). The CDR3 runs to 16 residues. V gave up 3 bases and J gave up 4 bases, with 15 bases separating them. Libraries were prepared by immunoSEQ multiplex PCR; TCRdb keeps only in-frame clonotypes and omits some of them. Here the sample spans a few hundred thousand clones, about 89% being singletons. Sequences were obtained from peripheral blood. The gene calls are TRBV27 and TRBJ2-2, with a possible D match to TRBD2 (6 bases). This TCR came from a woman younger than 45 with COVID-19, enrolled during active disease. The CDR3 loop is CASSLGGLSGTGELFF. CDR3 DNA: TGTGCCAGCAGTTTGGGGGGACTCTCCGGCACCGGGGAGCTGTTTTTT.